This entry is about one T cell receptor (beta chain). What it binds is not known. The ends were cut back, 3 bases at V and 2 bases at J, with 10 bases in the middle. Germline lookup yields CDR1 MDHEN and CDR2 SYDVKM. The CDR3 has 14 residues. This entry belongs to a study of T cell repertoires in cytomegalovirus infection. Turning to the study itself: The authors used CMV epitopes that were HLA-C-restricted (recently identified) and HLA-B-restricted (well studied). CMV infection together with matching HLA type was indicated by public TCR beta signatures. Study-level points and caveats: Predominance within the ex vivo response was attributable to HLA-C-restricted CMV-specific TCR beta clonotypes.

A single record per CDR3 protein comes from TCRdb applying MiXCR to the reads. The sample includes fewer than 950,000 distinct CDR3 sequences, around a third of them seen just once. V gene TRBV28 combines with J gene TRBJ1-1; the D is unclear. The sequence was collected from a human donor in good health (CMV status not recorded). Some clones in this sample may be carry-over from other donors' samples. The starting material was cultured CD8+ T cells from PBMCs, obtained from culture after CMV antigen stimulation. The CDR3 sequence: CASSFTLRNTEAFF. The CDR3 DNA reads TGTGCCAGCAGTTTCACACTGAGAAACACTGAAGCTTTCTTT.